One and the same sample provided the 20 T cell receptor beta chains below, sequenced in a study of cytomegalovirus exposure and HLA in healthy donors. The PCR employed 60 Vbeta primers together with 13 Jbeta primers. Some clones are missing from TCRdb's copy, which holds only in-frame ones; the method was immunoSEQ multiplex PCR. The sample carries 100,000 to 150,000 clones, roughly 75% recorded once. The source material was PBMCs. Receptor source: a man aged 25 to 40 in good health and CMV-seropositive.

CDR3 nucleotide sequence: TGTGCCAGCAGTTTTTCGGACAGGAGTCCCTACGAGCAGTACTTC. This translates into CASSFSDRSPYEQYF. This chain uses TRBV28 with TRBJ2-7; 7 bases agree with TRBD1. Germline CDR1 and CDR2: MDHEN and SYDVKM. With V trimmed by 3 bases and J by 2 bases, 7 bases remained unmatched. The CDR3 totals 15 residues.

CDR3 sequence: CASSLEGTGDYDGYTF. CDR3 sequence (DNA): TGCGCCAGCAGCTTGGAGGGGACAGGGGATTACGATGGCTACACCTTC. V and J are TRBV5-1 and TRBJ1-2; 10 bases are a match to TRBD1. The trim removed 0 bases at V and 6 bases at J, leaving 8 bases unmatched. The germline CDR1 and CDR2 sequences are SGHRS and YFSETQ. The CDR3 consists of 16 residues.

This clone came up a few times. The gene calls are TRBV28 and TRBJ1-1; D is ambiguous. The CDR3 covers 13 residues. Trimming took off 3 bases at V and 1 base at J, with 6 bases between the two ends. Germline-derived CDR1 and CDR2 are MDHEN and SYDVKM. The CDR3 DNA reads as TGTGCCAGCAGTTTTAGTGGGAACACTGAAGCTTTCTTT. Translated, it gives CASSFSGNTEAFF.

This clone has a handful of counts. The rearrangement uses TRBV6-6 and TRBJ2-3; TRBD2 matches at 7 bases. Germline V gene data show CDR1 as MNHNY and CDR2 as SVGAGI (reference sequence). J lost 1 base, V lost 6 bases, and 4 bases had no gene match. The CDR3 contains 14 residues. The CDR3 spells CASRGTTRTDTQYF. The CDR3 DNA reads as TGTGCCAGCAGGGGGACTACCCGCACAGATACGCAGTATTTT.

The genes are TRBV11-3 and TRBJ2-3, with D perhaps matching TRBD1 (6 bases). The CDR3 has 16 residues. The V end lost 0 bases, the J end lost 1 base, and 11 bases lay between the germline ends. The germline V gene encodes CDR1 SGHNT and CDR2 YENEEA. As DNA, the CDR3 is TGTGCCAGCAGCTTAGATGTGGGACATGGCACAGATACGCAGTATTTT. Amino acids: CASSLDVGHGTDTQYF.

V is TRBV29-1 and J is TRBJ2-5; TRBD2 matches at 7 bases. V trimming: 0 bases; J trimming: 4 bases; junction bases outside the gene matches: 11. The CDR3 runs 16 residues. Germline V lookup: CDR1 SQVTM, CDR2 ANQGSEA. The CDR3 spells CSVEDRRTRVGETQYF. CDR3 DNA sequence: TGCAGCGTTGAAGATCGACGGACTAGAGTTGGAGAGACCCAGTACTTC.

This chain uses TRBV29-1 with TRBJ1-1, with TRBD1 as a possible D gene (6 bases). Germline lookup yields CDR1 SQVTM and CDR2 ANQGSEA. The CDR3 is 12 amino acids. With 6 bases removed from V and 4 bases from J, the gap between germline ends came to 12 bases. As DNA, the CDR3 is TGCAGCGTGGCGGGGGGCGGCACTGAAGCTTTCTTT. This encodes CSVAGGGTEAFF.

The chain links TRBV29-1 to TRBJ1-4, with TRBD1 matching over 8 bases. V lost 5 bases, J lost 10 bases, and 3 bases stayed unmatched. Germline-derived CDR1 and CDR2 are SQVTM and ANQGSEA. CDR3 length: 11 residues. The CDR3 here is CSVLGQGKLFF. CDR3 sequence (DNA): TGCAGCGTTCTTGGACAGGGAAAACTGTTTTTT.

This chain uses TRBV6-1 with TRBJ1-5; D is unclear. V lost 4 bases and J 3 bases, leaving 10 bases between the germline ends. Germline V lookup: CDR1 MNHNS, CDR2 SASEGT. The CDR3 is 14 residues long. CDR3: CASSGRQANQPQHF. The DNA of the CDR3 is TGTGCCAGCAGTGGTCGGCAGGCCAATCAGCCCCAGCATTTT.

The V and J genes are TRBV7-2 and TRBJ2-5; the D is unclear. CDR1 and CDR2 from the germline V gene are SGHTA and FQGNSA. The V gene lost 5 bases and the J gene lost 4 bases, with 11 bases spanning the gap. The CDR3 contains 13 residues. The CDR3 sequence: CASSLPTLETQYF. The CDR3 DNA sequence: TGTGCCAGCAGCCTCCCGACACTAGAGACCCAGTACTTC.

The table lists this clone with a count of one. The chain is built from TRBV7-9 and TRBJ2-3; 8 bases agree with TRBD2. The V gene's germline CDR1 is SEHNR and CDR2 FQNEAQ (reference sequence). The CDR3 has 15 residues. V was clipped by 2 bases and J by 2 bases; unmatched bases: 3. CDR3 nucleotides: TGTGCCAGCAGCTTATCACTAGCGGTCACAGATACGCAGTATTTT. As protein: CASSLSLAVTDTQYF.

CDR3 protein: CATSRALTAPGEQYF. CDR3 nucleotides: TGTGCCACCAGCAGAGCCTTGACTGCCCCGGGGGAGCAGTACTTC. The chain is built from TRBV15 and TRBJ2-7; a possible D gene is TRBD2 (5 bases). This CDR3 comprises 15 residues. Germline CDR1 is LNHNV and CDR2 is YYDKDF (reference sequence). The V and J ends lost 1 base and 7 bases respectively, with 17 bases between them.

Only one count was recorded for this clone. The chain links TRBV28 to TRBJ2-5; weak D call: TRBD2 (6 bases). The CDR3 contains 14 residues. Per germline, CDR1 MDHEN and CDR2 SYDVKM. V lost 3 bases and J 7 bases, leaving 15 bases between the germline ends. In DNA, the CDR3 is TGTGCCAGCAGTTTGCGTCGGGAGCCTTCGACCCAGTACTTC. This translates into CASSLRREPSTQYF.

Comment on this clone: Other DNA sequences in the sample encode the same CDR3. The chain joins TRBV5-4 to TRBJ2-7; tentative D call: TRBD2 (6 bases). Germline CDR1 is SGHNT and CDR2 is YYREEE (reference sequence). Trimming left V 4 bases short and J 4 bases short, with 15 bases between. The CDR3 sequence is 14 residues long. In nucleotides, the CDR3 is TGTGCCAGCAGCCCGGGGACTGGGGGGTACGAGCAGTACTTC. Protein product: CASSPGTGGYEQYF.

V is TRBV19 and J is TRBJ2-1; TRBD2 matches at 7 bases. With V trimmed by 3 bases and J by 10 bases, 12 bases remained unmatched. The CDR3 runs 15 residues. Per the germline V gene, CDR1 is LNHDA and CDR2 is SQIVND (reference sequence). This CDR3 is CASSISLAEETEQFF. CDR3 coding DNA: TGTGCCAGTAGTATTTCTCTAGCGGAAGAGACAGAGCAGTTCTTC.

The chain combines TRBV5-6 with TRBJ1-5; 7 bases fit TRBD1. CDR3 length equals 17 residues. CDR1 and CDR2 from the germline V gene are SGHDT and YYEEEE. With V trimmed by 2 bases and J by 0 bases, 8 bases remained unmatched. The CDR3 here is CASSFRGQPYSNQPQHF. As DNA, the CDR3 is TGTGCCAGCAGCTTCAGGGGACAGCCTTATAGCAATCAGCCCCAGCATTTT.

The chain recombines TRBV29-1 with TRBJ2-1, with a weak D call TRBD2 (6 bases). The CDR3 covers 14 residues. The V end was cut by 6 bases, the J end by 3 bases, with 15 bases between. The germline V gene encodes CDR1 SQVTM and CDR2 ANQGSEA. The CDR3 sequence: CSVVYGGNYNEQFF. The DNA of the CDR3 is TGCAGCGTCGTCTACGGGGGAAACTACAATGAGCAGTTCTTC.

This clone was recorded once. This rearrangement joins TRBV30 to TRBJ1-1, with 9 bases that match TRBD1. Germline V CDR1 and CDR2: GTSNPN, SVGIG (reference sequence). V trimming: 4 bases; J trimming: 3 bases; junction bases outside the gene matches: 6. This CDR3 has 14 amino acids. The CDR3 DNA follows: TGTGCCTGGAACAGGGGGCGTCCTGACACTGAAGCTTTCTTT. It yields the protein CAWNRGRPDTEAFF.

The table lists this clone with a few counts. The chain carries TRBV6-9 and TRBJ2-1; TRBD2 matches at 9 bases. The CDR3 runs 16 residues. V was pared by 6 bases and J by 6 bases, with 12 bases of the junction left unmatched. Looked up from germline, CDR1 is MNHGY and CDR2 is SVAAGI. The CDR3 DNA sequence: TGTGCCAGCAGGCACGGCCCCCTAGCGGGGTTCAATGAGCAGTTCTTC. Protein sequence: CASRHGPLAGFNEQFF.

This sequence joins TRBV11-3 and TRBJ2-5, with TRBD2 matching over 13 bases. Trimming cost V 5 bases and J 4 bases; bases outside gene matches: 7. CDR1 SGHNT and CDR2 YENEEA come from the germline V gene. The length of the CDR3 is 16 residues. The CDR3 DNA reads TGTGCCAGCAGCCCCGGACTAGCGGGAGTCCCAGAGACCCAGTACTTC. Translated, it gives CASSPGLAGVPETQYF. Looking up the rest from reference TRBV11-3 and TRBJ2-5 gives the full variable domain: EAGVVQSPRYKIIEKKQPVAFWCNPISGHNTLYWYLQNLGQGPELLIRYENEEAVDDSQLPKDRFSAERLKGVDSTLKIQPAELGDSAVYLCASSPGLAGVPETQYFGPGTRLLVL.